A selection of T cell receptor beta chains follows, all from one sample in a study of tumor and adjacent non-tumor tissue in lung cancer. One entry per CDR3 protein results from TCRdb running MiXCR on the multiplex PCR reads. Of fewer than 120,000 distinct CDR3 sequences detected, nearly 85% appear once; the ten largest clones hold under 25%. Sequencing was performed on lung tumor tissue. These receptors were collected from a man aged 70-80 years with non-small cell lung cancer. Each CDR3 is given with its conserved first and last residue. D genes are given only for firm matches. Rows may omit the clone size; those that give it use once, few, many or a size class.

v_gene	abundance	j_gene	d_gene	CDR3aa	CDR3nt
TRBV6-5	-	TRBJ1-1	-	CANSYHSRVLSSANTEAFF	TGTGCCAACAGTTACCATTCGAGGGTACTCTCTTCCGCGAACACTGAAGCTTTCTTT
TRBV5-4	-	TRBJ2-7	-	CSSSLGPGPTYEQYF	TGTTCCAGCAGCTTGGGACCGGGACCGACCTACGAACAGTATTTC
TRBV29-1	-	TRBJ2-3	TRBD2	CSAAGTSDADTQYF	TGCAGCGCCGCCGGGACTAGCGACGCAGATACGCAGTATTTT
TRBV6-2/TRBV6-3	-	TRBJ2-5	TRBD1	CVSNRGRETQYF	TGTGTCAGCAACAGGGGGCGAGAGACCCAGTACTTC
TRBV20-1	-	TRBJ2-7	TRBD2	CSATTSGSSYEQYF	TGCAGTGCTACAACTAGCGGATCCAGCTACGAGCAGTACTTC
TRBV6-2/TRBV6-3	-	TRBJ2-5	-	CASGSQLKTQYF	TGTGCGAGCGGTTCCCAACTTAAGACCCAGTACTTC
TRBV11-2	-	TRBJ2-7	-	CASSLDQWSSYEQYF	TGTGCCAGCAGCTTAGATCAGTGGAGCTCCTACGAGCAGTACTTC
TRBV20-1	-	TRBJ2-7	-	CSANPGTFSYEHYF	TGCAGTGCTAACCCCGGGACATTCTCCTACGAGCACTACTTC
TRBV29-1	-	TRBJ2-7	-	CSGWCSSYEQYF	TGCAGCGGTTGGTGCAGCTCCTACGAGCAGTACTTC
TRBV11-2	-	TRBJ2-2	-	CASSLDGHSGELFF	TGTGCCAGCAGCCTGGACGGTCATTCCGGGGAGCTATTTTTT
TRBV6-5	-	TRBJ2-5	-	CARSYLAGSAEPQYF	TGTGCCAGGAGTTACCTAGCTGGGTCGGCAGAGCCCCAGTACTTC
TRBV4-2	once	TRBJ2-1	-	CANSQGSPQYNGQFF	TGTGCCAACAGTCAAGGATCCCCACAATACAATGGGCAGTTCTTC
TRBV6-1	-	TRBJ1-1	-	CTSTLTRETEAFF	TGTACCAGCACCCTGACGAGGGAGACTGAAGCTTTCTTT
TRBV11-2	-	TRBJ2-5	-	CASSIETSREFGETQYF	TGTGCCAGCAGCATAGAGACTAGTAGGGAATTCGGGGAGACCCAGTACTTC
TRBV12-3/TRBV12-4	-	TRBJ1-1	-	CVSSFRDTQKALF	TGTGTCAGCAGTTTTCGGGACACACAGAAAGCTCTCTTC
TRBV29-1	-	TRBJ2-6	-	CSDQSGANVLTF	TGCAGCGACCAGTCTGGGGCCAACGTCCTGACTTTC
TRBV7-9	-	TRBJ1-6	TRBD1	CVSSKRQGRENSPLHF	TGTGTCAGCAGCAAACGACAGGGAAGGGAGAATTCACCCCTCCACTTT
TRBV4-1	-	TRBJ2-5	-	CASNRRYQGQETQYF	TGCGCCAGCAACCGACGGTACCAGGGCCAAGAGACCCAGTACTTC
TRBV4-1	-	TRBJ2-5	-	CASSQRYQGQETHYF	TGTGCCAGCAGCCAACGGTACCAGGGCCAAGAGACCCATTACTTC
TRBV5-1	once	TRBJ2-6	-	CTISLVSPYGTNVLTF	TGCACCATCAGCTTAGTAAGCCCCTATGGGACCAACGTCCTGACTTTC
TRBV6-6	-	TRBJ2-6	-	CVSSRYTMNSGANVLTF	TGTGTCAGCAGTCGTTATACGATGAACTCTGGAGCCAACGTCCTGACTTTC
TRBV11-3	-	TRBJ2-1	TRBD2	CASSLLGISGEYNEQFF	TGTGCCAGCAGTCTCCTAGGGATTAGCGGGGAATACAATGAGCAGTTCTTC
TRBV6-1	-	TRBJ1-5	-	CASSAGIGNQPQHF	TGTGCCAGCAGCGCGGGGATTGGCAATCAGCCACAGCATTTT
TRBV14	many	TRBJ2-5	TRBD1	CASSRDRVRAETQYF	TGTGCCAGCAGCCGTGACAGGGTTAGGGCAGAGACCCAGTACTTC
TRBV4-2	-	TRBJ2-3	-	CANSQVQAGGLDTQYF	TGTGCCAACAGCCAGGTTCAGGCAGGGGGGCTTGATACGCAGTATTTT
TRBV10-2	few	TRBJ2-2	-	CASRQAGPRGELFF	TGCGCCAGCAGGCAAGCAGGGCCGAGGGGGGAGCTGTTTTTT
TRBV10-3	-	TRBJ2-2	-	CAIAGRAAPGTGELFF	TGTGCCATCGCTGGACGGGCTGCCCCGGGTACCGGGGAGCTGTTTTTT
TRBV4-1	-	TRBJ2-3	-	CASSQAVFTDTQYF	TGCGCCAGCAGCCAAGCTGTATTTACAGATACGCAGTATTTT
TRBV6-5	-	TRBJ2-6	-	CASSQQGGAGSEASVLTF	TGTGCCAGCAGCCAGCAAGGGGGAGCCGGCTCTGAGGCCAGTGTCCTGACTTTC